Each of the 23 T cell receptor beta chains below was sequenced from the same sample in a study of monozygotic twins with inflammatory bowel disease. Reanalyzing the 5' RACE reads, TCRdb keeps one entry per CDR3 protein, without DNA. Its clone listing holds over 150,000 distinct CDR3 sequences. Sequenced input: blood. The receptors stem from a human donor with ulcerative colitis or Crohn's disease, or a healthy co-twin of an affected twin (not recorded which).

The V and J genes are TRBV18 and TRBJ2-1. Germline CDR1 reads KGHSH; CDR2 reads LQKENI. The CDR3 is made up of 16 amino acids. The CDR3 sequence: CASSPPGRGSYNEQFF. Based on the CDR3 plus reference TRBV18 and TRBJ2-1, the full variable domain is NAGVMQNPRHLVRRRGQEARLRCSPMKGHSHVYWYRQLPEEGLKFMVYLQKENIIDESGMPKERFSAEFPKEGPSILRIQQVVRGDSAAYFCASSPPGRGSYNEQFFGPGTRLTVL.

The chain has TRBV28 and TRBJ2-7; TCRdb calls TRBD2, which cannot be checked without DNA. The length of the CDR3 is 14 residues. The germline V gene has CDR1 MDHEN and CDR2 SYDVKM. CDR3 loop: CASSPGLAAYEQYF. Based on the CDR3 plus reference TRBV28 and TRBJ2-7, the full variable domain is DVKVTQSSRYLVKRTGEKVFLECVQDMDHENMFWYRQDPGLGLRLIYFSYDVKMKEKGDIPEGYSVSREKKERFSLILESASTNQTSMYLCASSPGLAAYEQYFGPGTRLTVT.

The chain couples TRBV20-1 to TRBJ2-5; the D gene TCRdb calls, TRBD2, cannot be checked with no DNA. This CDR3 is built from 14 residues. Germline assignment: CDR1 DFQATT and CDR2 SNEGSKA (reference sequence). CDR3 loop: CSASSALDRETQYF.

The chain joins TRBV6-5 to TRBJ2-5; TCRdb's assignment of TRBD2 cannot be checked, as there is no DNA. The CDR3 totals 18 residues. Germline V gene sequence: CDR1 MNHEY, CDR2 SVGAGI. The CDR3 is CATHPGRTSGSSGETQYF.

The chain carries TRBV27 and TRBJ2-1; with no DNA, the TCRdb D assignment of TRBD1 cannot be verified. This CDR3 is 16 amino acids long. The germline gives CDR1 MNHEY, CDR2 SMNVEV (reference sequence). CDR3 in amino acids: CASSLSATGGIGEQFF.

This chain links TRBV5-1 with TRBJ1-1. In germline, CDR1 is SGHRS, CDR2 YFSETQ. The CDR3 length is 12 residues. This chain's CDR3 is CASSLESTEAFF.

The chain links TRBV12-3 or TRBV12-4 to TRBJ1-5; TCRdb indicates TRBD1, and absent DNA this call remains unverified. This CDR3 is built from 11 residues. This chain's CDR3 is CASSLGDTQHF.

This rearrangement joins TRBV30 to TRBJ1-5; TCRdb's D call, TRBD1, is unchecked because there is no DNA. Germline CDR1 and CDR2: GTSNPN and SVGIG (reference sequence). CDR3 length: 13 residues. The CDR3 reads CAWSVGGGQPQHF.

The chain has TRBV6-5 and TRBJ2-7; with no DNA, the TCRdb D assignment of TRBD1 cannot be verified. The CDR3 sequence is 13 residues long. Germline assignment: CDR1 MNHEY and CDR2 SVGAGI. The CDR3: CAVHRQGSGEQYF.

V is TRBV18 and J is TRBJ2-4; with no DNA, the TCRdb D assignment of TRBD2 cannot be verified. This CDR3 is 17 amino acids long. Germline-derived CDR1 and CDR2 are KGHSH and LQKENI. CDR3 sequence reads: CASSPGQAAGGKNIQYF.

This chain uses TRBV20-1 with TRBJ2-2; with no DNA, the TCRdb D assignment of TRBD1 cannot be verified. Germline lookup yields CDR1 DFQATT and CDR2 SNEGSKA (reference sequence). The CDR3 is 14 amino acids. The CDR3 spells CSARPRLNTGELFF.

The chain is built from TRBV7-6 and TRBJ2-1; TCRdb's D call, TRBD1, is unchecked because there is no DNA. The germline gives CDR1 SGHVS, CDR2 FNYEAQ. This CDR3 is 17 amino acids long. The CDR3 protein is CASSPRGGPAGGLGQFF.

The rearrangement joins TRBV6-1 to TRBJ1-6. The CDR3 has 17 amino acids. Germline V gene sequence: CDR1 MNHNS, CDR2 SASEGT. The CDR3 loop reads CASSEAVFTGEGSPLHF.

V gene TRBV6-5 combines with J gene TRBJ2-1; TCRdb's assignment of TRBD2 cannot be checked, as there is no DNA. In germline, CDR1 is MNHEY, CDR2 SVGAGI. This CDR3 comprises 17 residues. CDR3 sequence reads: CASSYSPARGVYNEQFF.

The V call is TRBV5-1, the J call TRBJ2-7. The germline CDR1 and CDR2 sequences are SGHRS and YFSETQ. CDR3 length equals 16 residues. The CDR3 protein is CASSLASARISYEQYF.

The chain combines TRBV4-1 with TRBJ2-1; TCRdb calls TRBD2, which cannot be checked without DNA. The CDR3 runs to 16 residues. Germline V gene lookup returns CDR1 MGHRA and CDR2 YSYEKL. CDR3: CASSHPSGEPYNEQFF.

This sequence joins TRBV6-5 and TRBJ1-2. This CDR3 has 15 residues. CDR1 MNHEY and CDR2 SVGAGI come from the germline V gene. CDR3 region: CASSYTGPTIYGYTF.

The chain combines TRBV6-1 with TRBJ1-5; the TRBD1 assignment by TCRdb is unverifiable without DNA. This CDR3 has 16 amino acids. CDR1 and CDR2 (germline): MNHNS, SASEGT. The CDR3 loop reads CASSPPQSHSNQPQHF.

The rearrangement links TRBV5-1 to TRBJ1-1. CDR3 length equals 16 residues. CDR1 and CDR2 (germline): SGHRS, YFSETQ. The CDR3 spells CASSFEAITMNTEAFF.

The chain couples TRBV20-1 to TRBJ2-4; TCRdb indicates TRBD1, and absent DNA this call remains unverified. The CDR3 has 15 amino acids. CDR1 is DFQATT and CDR2 is SNEGSKA in the germline V gene (reference sequence). CDR3 protein: CSKANRALAKNIQYF.

This chain links TRBV29-1 with TRBJ2-1; the D call of TRBD2 rests on TCRdb alone, since no DNA is present to check it. Germline CDR1 SQVTM, CDR2 ANQGSEA. CDR3 length equals 12 residues. CDR3 sequence reads: CSVGRMGGEQFF.

The V call is TRBV20-1, the J call TRBJ2-5; TCRdb's D call, TRBD2, is unchecked because there is no DNA. The CDR3 contains 14 residues. Germline V CDR1 and CDR2: DFQATT, SNEGSKA (reference sequence). This CDR3 reads CSARDPAAQETQYF.

The V call is TRBV5-1, the J call TRBJ2-1; with no DNA, the TCRdb D assignment of TRBD2 cannot be verified. The germline V gene encodes CDR1 SGHRS and CDR2 YFSETQ. The CDR3 has 15 residues. CDR3 residues: CASSLNTGGPNEQFF.